This TCR beta chain was captured by sequencing in a study of identical twins. The sample holds a few counts of this clonotype. Looked up from germline, CDR1 is SGDLS and CDR2 is YYNGEE. The CDR3 has 15 residues. With 3 bases clipped from V and 4 bases from J, the junction kept 9 bases outside the gene matches. TCRdb redid the calling of the 5' RACE reads with MiXCR, one entry per CDR3 protein. The sample lists hundreds of thousands of distinct CDR3 sequences; roughly 18% were seen once. These data were also filed under a second study, of T cells expressing NK-cell markers. That work states: The share of CD8+ T cells held by dominant NKG2C+ clonotypes was roughly 1.0-8% in several donors. In a handful of donors, dominant clonotypes made up about 25-65% of CD3+CD56-NKG2C+ cells.

The gene calls are TRBV9 and TRBJ1-1; 7 bases are shared with TRBD1. The clonotype was recovered from a woman between 18 and 29 years old in good health. Source material: PBMCs. Written as DNA, the CDR3 is TGTGCCAGCAGCGAGGGGGACAGAAGTTCCACTGAAGCTTTCTTT. It encodes CASSEGDRSSTEAFF.